This T cell receptor (beta chain) emerged from a study of Graves' ophthalmopathy and Graves' hyperthyroidism. In this sample, this clonotype turned up many times. In germline, CDR1 is DFQATT, CDR2 SNEGSKA (reference sequence). This CDR3 has 10 residues. The V and J ends lost 3 bases and 9 bases respectively, with 8 bases between them. The study amplified TCR beta CDR3 regions using RNA transcripts. An opening RT-PCR round employed HTBI primers and preceded a second-round multiplex PCR. Via MiXCR, TCRdb re-called the multiplex PCR reads, giving one row per CDR3 protein. The sample lists under 400,000 distinct CDR3 sequences; 15% to 20% were seen once. Isolation of PBMCs was performed using 8 to 10 ml of fresh peripheral blood.

The chain uses TRBV20-1 and TRBJ1-2; D uncertain. The sample taken for sequencing was peripheral blood. This clonotype was sampled from an adult man with Graves' ophthalmopathy. CDR3 protein: CSASGPSYTF. Written as DNA, the CDR3 is TGCAGTGCTAGCGGCCCGAGCTACACCTTC.